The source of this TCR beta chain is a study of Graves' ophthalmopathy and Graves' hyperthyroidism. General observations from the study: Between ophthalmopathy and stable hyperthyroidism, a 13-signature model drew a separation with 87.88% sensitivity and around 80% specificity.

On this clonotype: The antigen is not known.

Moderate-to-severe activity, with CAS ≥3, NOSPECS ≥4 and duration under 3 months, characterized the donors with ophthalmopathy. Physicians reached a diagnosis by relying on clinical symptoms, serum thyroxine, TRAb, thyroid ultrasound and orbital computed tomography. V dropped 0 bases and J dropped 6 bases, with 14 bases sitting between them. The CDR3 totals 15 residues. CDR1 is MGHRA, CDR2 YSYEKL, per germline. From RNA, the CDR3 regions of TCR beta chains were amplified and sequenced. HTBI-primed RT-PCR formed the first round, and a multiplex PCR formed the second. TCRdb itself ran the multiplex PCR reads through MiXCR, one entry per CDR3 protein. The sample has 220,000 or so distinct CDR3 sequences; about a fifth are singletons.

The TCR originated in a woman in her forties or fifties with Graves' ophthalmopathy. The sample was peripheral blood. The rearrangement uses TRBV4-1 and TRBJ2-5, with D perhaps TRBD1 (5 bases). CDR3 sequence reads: CASSQDRSRAKTQYF. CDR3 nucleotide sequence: TGCGCCAGCAGCCAAGATCGCTCCAGGGCGAAGACCCAGTACTTC.